The 31 T cell receptor beta chains below were found in one sample sequenced in a study of shared clonotypes between healthy human individuals. TCRdb's table, derived via immunoSEQ multiplex PCR, lists solely in-frame clones and lacks some. This sample yields a few million clones, of which approximately 95% are seen a single time; 0.35% to 0.45% belongs to the top ten. Sequencing input: naive CD4+ T cells from PBMCs. Specified subset: CD45RA+ positively selected. These receptors originate from a man younger than 30 in good health. Some clones in this sample may be carry-over from other donors' samples.

The chain links TRBV27 to TRBJ2-5; 11 nucleotides line up with TRBD1. J gave up 4 bases and V 4 bases, and 2 bases lay outside the gene matches. The CDR3 length is 14 residues. Germline CDR1 reads MNHEY; CDR2 reads SMNVEV (reference sequence). In DNA, the CDR3 is TGTGCCAGCAGTTCCGGGACAGGGGGAGAGACCCAGTACTTC. Translating it yields CASSSGTGGETQYF.

This clone was counted once. Other DNA variants within this sample encode the same CDR3. The chain has TRBV20-1 and TRBJ2-7; D gene uncertain. Germline CDR1 reads DFQATT; CDR2 reads SNEGSKA (reference sequence). The CDR3 runs 10 residues. V shed 3 bases and J shed 5 bases, with 5 bases lying between them. CDR3: CSASIHEQYF. The CDR3 region has the DNA TGCAGTGCTAGCATCCACGAGCAGTACTTC.

The genes are TRBV11-2 and TRBJ1-6, with a tentative D call TRBD1 (5 bases). The CDR3 spans 13 residues. CDR1 is SGHAT, CDR2 FQNNGV, per germline. V was pared by 5 bases and J by 13 bases, with 15 bases between. In DNA form, the CDR3 reads TGTGCCAGCAGCCAACAGGCCCGAGTGCCCCTCCACTTT. Its translation: CASSQQARVPLHF.

This chain joins TRBV7-8 and TRBJ1-5, with unresolved D. CDR3 length equals 14 residues. Between the trimmed V and J ends, which lost 1 base and 3 bases, there was a span of 7 bases. Germline CDR1 reads SGHVS; CDR2 reads FQNEAQ. Here the CDR3 reads CASSLDPFNQPQHF. The CDR3, as DNA: TGTGCCAGCAGCTTAGACCCATTCAATCAGCCCCAGCATTTT.

About this clone itself: The same CDR3 is also encoded by other DNA sequences in this sample. V and J are TRBV27 and TRBJ1-4; D call uncertain. Deletions cut 5 bases from V and 5 bases from J, with 3 bases between. The CDR3 is 11 residues long. Germline CDR1 reads MNHEY; CDR2 reads SMNVEV (reference sequence). In DNA form, the CDR3 reads TGTGCCAGCAGTAAAAATGAAAAACTGTTTTTT. It is translated as CASSKNEKLFF. The full variable domain, its missing parts supplied by reference TRBV27 and TRBJ1-4, is EAQVTQNPRYLITVTGKKLTVTCSQNMNHEYMSWYRQDPGLGLRQIYYSMNVEVTDKGDVPEGYKVSRKEKRNFPLILESPSPNQTSLYFCASSKNEKLFFGSGTQLSVL.

The chain couples TRBV6-5 to TRBJ1-5; the D is unclear. Germline V lookup: CDR1 MNHEY, CDR2 SVGAGI. The V gene lost 4 bases and the J gene lost 6 bases, with 10 bases spanning the gap. This CDR3 region has 13 residues. The CDR3 nucleotides are TGTGCCAGCAGTTTTCAAGGAGGTCAGCCCCAGCATTTT. Protein sequence: CASSFQGGQPQHF.

The chain recombines TRBV9 with TRBJ2-1; 7 bases are shared with TRBD2. J was trimmed by 4 bases and V by 1 base; bases with no gene match: 5. Germline V gene sequence: CDR1 SGDLS, CDR2 YYNGEE. CDR3 length: 15 residues. Here the CDR3 reads CASSVRGSPYNEQFF. CDR3 nucleotide sequence: TGTGCCAGCAGCGTACGCGGGAGTCCTTACAATGAGCAGTTCTTC.

The gene calls are TRBV19 and TRBJ1-3; maybe TRBD1 (6 bases). This CDR3 has 17 amino acids. Trimming pared 3 bases from V and 1 base from J, leaving 16 bases between. Germline values: CDR1 LNHDA, CDR2 SQIVND (reference sequence). The CDR3 sequence: CASSMDGGTMSGNTIYF. The CDR3 nucleotides are TGTGCCAGTAGTATGGATGGAGGGACAATGTCTGGAAACACCATATATTTT.

This clone was counted a single time. The rearrangement uses TRBV4-1 and TRBJ2-3; no firm D call. This CDR3 is built from 12 residues. Trimming removed 5 bases at V and 5 bases at J, with 8 bases between. Germline V lookup: CDR1 MGHRA, CDR2 YSYEKL. The CDR3 region is CASSSRLDTQYF. Here the CDR3 DNA reads TGCGCCAGCAGCTCCCGACTAGATACGCAGTATTTT.

The rearrangement joins TRBV10-3 to TRBJ2-7; 7 positions agree with TRBD1. The CDR3 is 13 residues long. Per the germline V gene, CDR1 is ENHRY and CDR2 is SYGVKD. Germline trimming cut 6 bases from V and 3 bases from J; bases unmatched to any gene: 5. DNA for the CDR3: TGTGCCATCAGCCCCGGACAGGTCTACGAGCAGTACTTC. This gives the protein CAISPGQVYEQYF.

The chain employs TRBV6-5 and TRBJ2-1; D possibly corresponds to TRBD2 (5 bases). Per germline, CDR1 MNHEY and CDR2 SVGAGI. Trimming left V 5 bases short and J 9 bases short, with 8 bases between. CDR3 length: 11 amino acids. Here the CDR3 DNA reads TGTGCCAGCAGTGGAGGTGGTGAGCAGTTCTTC. It specifies CASSGGGEQFF.

The chain couples TRBV4-3 to TRBJ1-4; TRBD1 might be the D (5 bases). V lost 4 bases and J lost 5, with 11 bases in between. The CDR3 is made up of 14 amino acids. Germline V gene sequence: CDR1 LGHNA, CDR2 YSLEER. CDR3: CASSLGRLNEKLFF. CDR3 sequence (DNA): TGCGCCAGCAGCCTGGGACGTCTAAATGAAAAACTGTTTTTT.

J is TRBJ2-3 and V is TRBV5-1; D might be TRBD1 or TRBD2, each matching 7 bases. Germline V gives CDR1 SGHRS, CDR2 YFSETQ. The CDR3 runs to 15 residues. V was clipped by 4 bases and J by 5 bases, with 17 bases between them. DNA of the CDR3: TGCGCCAGCAGCAACCTCAGGGGGGGGCAAGATACGCAGTATTTT. Translating it yields CASSNLRGGQDTQYF.

As regards this clone: One end of the junction is discordant with germline, which a read error may explain. The V gene is TRBV7-9, the J gene TRBJ1-1; the D is unclear. From germline, CDR1 is SEHNR and CDR2 FQNEAQ (reference sequence). The CDR3 has 15 amino acids. For the CDR3, the DNA is TGTGCCGGCAGCCCACCTGGGCAGGTCCACACTGAAGCTTTCTTT. It is translated as CAGSPPGQVHTEAFF.

The chain combines TRBV7-2 with TRBJ2-1; 7 nucleotides line up with TRBD2. The V and J ends lost 1 base and 0 bases, in that order; junction bases with no gene match: 6. The CDR3 runs 17 residues. CDR1 is SGHTA and CDR2 is FQGNSA in the germline V gene. The CDR3 reads CASSLVGTTSSYNEQFF. The CDR3 DNA follows: TGTGCCAGCAGCTTAGTTGGGACTACAAGCTCCTACAATGAGCAGTTCTTC.

The chain uses TRBV7-9 and TRBJ2-7; D unclear. Germline values: CDR1 SEHNR, CDR2 FQNEAQ (reference sequence). The CDR3 has 14 amino acids. The V gene lost 8 bases and the J gene lost 6 bases, with 20 bases spanning the gap. CDR3 in DNA: TGTGCCAGCTCTGGTCCGAGCTTGCGTTCCGAGCAGTACTTC. It is translated as CASSGPSLRSEQYF.

The chain recombines TRBV2 with TRBJ1-1, with unresolved D. V was pared by 5 bases and J by 4 bases, with 17 bases between. The CDR3 extends over 15 amino acids. The germline V gene encodes CDR1 SNHLY and CDR2 FYNNEI. CDR3 protein: CASSSRTLRGTEAFF. The CDR3 nucleotides are TGTGCCAGCAGTTCCAGGACCCTTCGGGGCACTGAAGCTTTCTTT.

This clone has a single count. V gene TRBV4-2 combines with J gene TRBJ2-2; D is ambiguous. Per germline, CDR1 LGHNA and CDR2 YNFKEQ. With 8 bases removed from V and 4 bases from J, the gap between germline ends came to 17 bases. This CDR3 contains 15 residues. This CDR3 reads CASQAAWTITGELFF. The CDR3 nucleotides are TGTGCCAGCCAGGCGGCTTGGACGATCACCGGGGAGCTGTTTTTT.

This clone appeared once. The gene calls are TRBV5-1 and TRBJ2-5; 8 nucleotides line up with TRBD2. The trim removed 0 bases at V and 3 bases at J, leaving 7 bases unmatched. This CDR3 has 16 amino acids. Germline CDR1 and CDR2: SGHRS and YFSETQ. The CDR3 coding sequence is TGCGCCAGCAGCTTGGGACTAGCGCGAGCAGAAGAGACCCAGTACTTC. As protein: CASSLGLARAEETQYF. Full variable domain (missing parts from reference TRBV5-1 and TRBJ2-5): KAGVTQTPRYLIKTRGQQVTLSCSPISGHRSVSWYQQTPGQGLQFLFEYFSETQRNKGNFPGRFSGRQFSNSRSEMNVSTLELGDSALYLCASSLGLARAEETQYFGPGTRLLVL.

The genes are TRBV7-8 and TRBJ2-1; 7 bases are a match to TRBD1. The CDR3 is 16 residues long. V trimming: 6 bases; J trimming: 8 bases; junction bases outside the gene matches: 16. CDR1 SGHVS and CDR2 FQNEAQ come from the germline V gene. CDR3 bases: TGTGCCAGCAGTCGACGACCTTCCGACAGGGCCGATGAGCAGTTCTTC. This gives the protein CASSRRPSDRADEQFF.

This chain joins TRBV9 and TRBJ2-1; TRBD2 matches 10 bases. The germline V gene encodes CDR1 SGDLS and CDR2 YYNGEE. After removal of 0 bases from V and 9 bases from J, the junction contained 9 bases not matched to a gene. The CDR3 spans 16 residues. The CDR3 loop is CASSVEVAGGVSEQFF. DNA of the CDR3: TGTGCCAGCAGCGTAGAGGTAGCGGGAGGCGTTAGTGAGCAGTTCTTC.

Comment on this clone: Given a much more abundant clone one base away, this may be a read error. Other DNA sequences in this specimen translate into the identical CDR3. The chain links TRBV5-1 to TRBJ2-5, with D unresolved. CDR3 length: 11 amino acids. Germline CDR1 and CDR2: SGHRS and YFSETQ. V was clipped by 2 bases and J by 4 bases, with 3 bases between them. The CDR3 nucleotides read TGCGCCAGCAGCTTACGAGAGACCCAGTACTTC. Translating it yields CASSLRETQYF.

The chain joins TRBV4-2 to TRBJ2-1; 10 nucleotides align to TRBD2. From germline, CDR1 is LGHNA and CDR2 YNFKEQ. Trimming removed 5 bases from V and 2 bases from J; junction bases left unmatched: 3. The CDR3 spans 15 residues. The CDR3 coding sequence is TGTGCCAGCAGCTTCGGGACTAGCGCCTACAATGAGCAGTTCTTC. Translating gives CASSFGTSAYNEQFF.

The chain employs TRBV5-1 and TRBJ2-3; 9 bases are shared with TRBD1. The V gene end was trimmed by 3 bases and the J gene end by 6 bases; junction bases not matched to a gene: 8. Germline V lookup: CDR1 SGHRS, CDR2 YFSETQ. The CDR3 contains 15 residues. In DNA form, the CDR3 reads TGCGCCAGCAGCTCGGGACAGGGACCTTTGGATACGCAGTATTTT. Amino acid sequence: CASSSGQGPLDTQYF.

This chain connects TRBV28 to TRBJ2-3; the D gene is possibly TRBD2 (6 bases). Trimming removed 9 bases at V and 0 bases at J, with 13 bases between. Germline V CDR1 and CDR2: MDHEN, SYDVKM. The CDR3 has 14 amino acids. The CDR3 sequence: CASTSRPSTDTQYF. CDR3 DNA sequence: TGTGCCAGTACTAGCAGACCTAGCACAGATACGCAGTATTTT.

The chain has TRBV5-1 and TRBJ2-1, with D unclear. The V gene's germline CDR1 is SGHRS and CDR2 YFSETQ. V lost 1 base to trimming and J lost 0 bases, with 8 bases between them. The CDR3 contains 15 residues. The CDR3 is CASSLWPYSYNEQFF. CDR3 sequence (DNA): TGCGCCAGCAGCTTGTGGCCTTACTCCTACAATGAGCAGTTCTTC.

The chain uses TRBV28 and TRBJ1-2; TRBD1 aligns across 8 bases. Germline trimming cut 7 bases from V and 5 bases from J; bases unmatched to any gene: 6. Germline CDR1 is MDHEN and CDR2 is SYDVKM. The CDR3 is made up of 13 amino acids. CDR3 residues: CASTGTGPYGYTF. CDR3 bases: TGTGCCAGCACTGGGACAGGCCCATATGGCTACACCTTC.

V and J are TRBV6-6 and TRBJ1-1; D might be TRBD1 (6 bases). Trimming removed 6 bases from V and 3 bases from J, with 14 bases in between. CDR1 MNHNY and CDR2 SVGAGI come from the germline V gene (reference sequence). The CDR3 runs 14 residues. This CDR3 reads CASSLGGEDTEAFF. The DNA of the CDR3 is TGTGCCAGCAGCTTAGGGGGGGAGGACACTGAAGCTTTCTTT.

This chain uses TRBV13 with TRBJ2-2; D gene uncertain. Germline V gene sequence: CDR1 PRHDT, CDR2 FYEKMQ (reference sequence). This CDR3 comprises 16 residues. V was trimmed by 1 base and J by 1 base, leaving 10 bases between them. CDR3 loop: CASSLEAERNTGELFF. The DNA of the CDR3 is TGTGCCAGCAGCTTAGAGGCAGAGAGGAACACCGGGGAGCTGTTTTTT.

V and J are TRBV7-2 and TRBJ2-7, with a tentative D call TRBD2 (5 bases). Germline CDR1 is SGHTA and CDR2 is FQGNSA. V lost 1 base to trimming and J lost 7 bases, with 14 bases between them. This CDR3 region has 14 residues. The chain's CDR3 is CASSLGTFLGEQYF. CDR3 DNA sequence: TGTGCCAGCAGCTTAGGGACTTTTTTGGGGGAGCAGTACTTC.

This chain joins TRBV9 and TRBJ2-1, with D tentatively TRBD2 (7 bases). This CDR3 has 17 amino acids. Germline assignment: CDR1 SGDLS and CDR2 YYNGEE. The V end was cut by 3 bases, the J end by 7 bases, with 23 bases between. The CDR3 here is CASSDRHAGAGRNEQFF. The CDR3 DNA reads as TGTGCCAGCAGCGACCGTCACGCGGGGGCGGGCCGTAATGAGCAGTTCTTC.